A selection of T cell receptor beta chains follows, all from one sample in a study of cytomegalovirus exposure and HLA in healthy donors. Repertoires were generated with immunoSEQ multiplex PCR, while TCRdb's copy carries only in-frame clones and drops some. The sample yields roughly 170,000 clones, 77% seen once. Sequencing was done on a sample of PBMCs. These TCRs come from a woman aged 25 to 39 in good health and CMV-seropositive. The CDR3 runs from the conserved cysteine through the conserved F or W. A D gene is named only where the DNA matches it firmly. Clone size, where shown, is once, few, many, or a class for clones that have expanded.

>.|TRBV7-2|TRBJ2-1|.
CASSLERTEGYNEQFF
TGTGCCAGCAGCTTAGAGCGGACCGAGGGCTACAATGAGCAGTTCTTC
>.|TRBV4-1|TRBJ2-1|TRBD2
CASSLAPSGRADEQFF
TGCGCCAGCAGCTTAGCCCCAAGCGGGAGGGCTGATGAGCAGTTCTTC
>few|TRBV6-4|TRBJ1-5|TRBD1
CASSEQGEAPQHF
TGTGCCAGCAGTGAACAGGGGGAGGCCCCCCAGCATTTT
>.|TRBV27|TRBJ1-2|.
CASSPRGRNGYTF
TGTGCCAGCAGTCCCCGTGGGAGGAATGGCTACACCTTC
>.|TRBV5-4|TRBJ2-1|.
CASSLDRYNEQFF
TGTGCCAGCAGCTTGGACAGGTATAATGAGCAGTTCTTC
>.|TRBV5-1|TRBJ2-5|TRBD2
CASSLEPGTGLAGKETQYF
TGCGCCAGCAGCTTGGAGCCGGGTACGGGACTAGCGGGAAAAGAGACCCAGTACTTC
>.|TRBV5-8|TRBJ2-3|TRBD2
CASSFVAGDTQYF
TGTGCCAGCAGCTTTGTAGCGGGAGATACGCAGTATTTT
>few|TRBV10-1|TRBJ2-7|.
CASSDGFDSYEQYF
TGCGCCAGCAGTGACGGGTTTGACTCCTACGAGCAGTACTTC
>.|TRBV27|TRBJ2-1|.
CASSLGGSYNEQFF
TGTGCCAGCAGTTTGGGGGGCTCCTACAATGAGCAGTTCTTC
>.|TRBV9|TRBJ2-6|.
CASSAQGSGANVLTF
TGTGCCAGCAGCGCCCAGGGTAGTGGGGCCAACGTCCTGACTTTC
>.|TRBV23-1|TRBJ2-7|.
CASTPGTALYEQYF
TGCGCCAGCACCCCCGGGACTGCACTCTACGAGCAGTACTTC
>once|TRBV27|TRBJ1-2|.
CASSPQGYGYTF
TGTGCCAGCAGTCCACAGGGCTATGGCTACACCTTC
>.|TRBV28|TRBJ2-1|.
CASSLPMGAYNEQFF
TGTGCCAGCAGTTTACCCATGGGAGCCTACAATGAGCAGTTCTTC
>.|TRBV4-2|TRBJ1-3|.
CASSQGKGGIGNTIYF
TGTGCCAGCAGCCAAGGGAAAGGGGGAATTGGAAACACCATATATTTT
>once|TRBV19|TRBJ2-2|.
CATGGQYTGELFF
TGTGCCACCGGGGGACAGTACACCGGGGAGCTGTTTTTT
>.|TRBV27|TRBJ2-1|TRBD2
CASGGLAGSNEQFF
TGTGCCAGCGGAGGACTAGCGGGATCCAATGAGCAGTTCTTC
>.|TRBV27|TRBJ1-4|.
CASSLRIFEKLFF
TGTGCCAGCAGTCTCAGGATTTTTGAAAAACTGTTTTTT
>.|TRBV6-6|TRBJ1-2|.
CASSYLQGQDYGYTF
TGTGCCAGCAGTTACCTACAGGGCCAGGACTATGGCTACACCTTC
>.|TRBV28|TRBJ1-2|.
CASSLGAASYGYTF
TGTGCCAGCAGTTTGGGGGCAGCCAGCTATGGCTACACCTTC
>.|TRBV10-3|TRBJ2-3|TRBD2
CAIRRESGADTQYF
TGTGCCATCAGGCGGGAGTCGGGAGCAGATACGCAGTATTTT
>once|TRBV9|TRBJ1-2|TRBD1
CASSGDRNYGYTF
TGTGCCAGCAGCGGGGACAGGAACTATGGCTACACCTTC
>.|TRBV2|TRBJ1-2|.
CASSRPPGNYGYTF
TGTGCCAGCAGCCGACCCCCGGGGAACTATGGCTACACCTTC
>.|TRBV28|TRBJ1-2|.
CASSLGQGYYGYTF
TGTGCCAGCAGTTTGGGGCAGGGATACTATGGCTACACCTTC
>.|TRBV5-3|TRBJ1-1|TRBD1
CARSRGRRDGEAFF
TGTGCCAGAAGCAGGGGGCGCCGAGATGGTGAAGCTTTCTTT
>once|TRBV5-1|TRBJ2-1|.
CASSLPAASSYNEQFF
TGCGCCAGCAGCTTACCAGCGGCCAGCTCCTACAATGAGCAGTTCTTC
>once|TRBV18|TRBJ1-1|.
CASSHGQGGTEAFF
TGTGCCAGCTCTCACGGTCAGGGCGGCACTGAAGCTTTCTTT
>.|TRBV28|TRBJ2-5|.
CASSHHRLGGEETQYF
TGTGCCAGCAGTCACCACCGGCTGGGGGGAGAAGAGACCCAGTACTTC
>.|TRBV12-5|TRBJ2-7|TRBD1
CASGLVQGRFYEQYF
TGTGCTAGTGGTTTGGTACAGGGGAGATTCTACGAGCAGTACTTC
>.|TRBV5-4|TRBJ1-1|.
CASLRGGFNTEAFF
TGTGCCAGCCTAAGGGGGGGCTTTAACACTGAAGCTTTCTTT
>few|TRBV5-8|TRBJ1-5|.
CASSSGQNQPQHF
TGTGCCAGCAGCTCGGGACAAAATCAGCCCCAGCATTTT
>.|TRBV19|TRBJ2-7|TRBD1
CASQLGRTGDEQYF
TGTGCCAGTCAACTCGGGAGGACAGGGGACGAGCAGTACTTC
>.|TRBV6-1|TRBJ1-2|.
CASSEGGQSYGYTF
TGTGCCAGCAGTGAAGGGGGACAAAGCTATGGCTACACCTTC
>.|TRBV20-1|TRBJ1-5|.
CSAGDQPQHF
TGCAGTGCGGGCGATCAGCCCCAGCATTTT
>once|TRBV19|TRBJ2-2|.
CASTSGGELFF
TGTGCCAGCACTAGTGGCGGGGAGCTGTTTTTT
>.|TRBV30|TRBJ2-1|TRBD2
CAWSPGLAGVNEQFF
TGTGCCTGGAGTCCAGGACTAGCGGGAGTAAATGAGCAGTTCTTC
>.|TRBV28|TRBJ1-5|TRBD1
CASLDRESWQPQHF
TGTGCCAGTTTAGACAGGGAAAGTTGGCAGCCCCAGCATTTT